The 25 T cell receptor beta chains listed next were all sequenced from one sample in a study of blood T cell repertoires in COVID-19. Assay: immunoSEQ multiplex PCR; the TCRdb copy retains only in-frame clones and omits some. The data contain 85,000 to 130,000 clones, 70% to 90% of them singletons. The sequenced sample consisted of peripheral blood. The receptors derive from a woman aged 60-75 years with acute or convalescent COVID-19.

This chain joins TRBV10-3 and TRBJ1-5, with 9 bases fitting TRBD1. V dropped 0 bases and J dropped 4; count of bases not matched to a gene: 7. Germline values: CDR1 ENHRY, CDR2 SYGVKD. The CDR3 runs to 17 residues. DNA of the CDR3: TGTGCCATCAGTGAGTCGGTGGGGGGGACAGGGAATCAGCCCCAGCATTTT. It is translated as CAISESVGGTGNQPQHF.

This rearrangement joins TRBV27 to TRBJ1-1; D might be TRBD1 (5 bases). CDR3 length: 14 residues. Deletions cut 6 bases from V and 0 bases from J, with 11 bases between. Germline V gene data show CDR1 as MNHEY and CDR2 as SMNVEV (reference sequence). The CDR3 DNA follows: TGTGCCAGCAGACGACCAGGGTTGAACACTGAAGCTTTCTTT. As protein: CASRRPGLNTEAFF.

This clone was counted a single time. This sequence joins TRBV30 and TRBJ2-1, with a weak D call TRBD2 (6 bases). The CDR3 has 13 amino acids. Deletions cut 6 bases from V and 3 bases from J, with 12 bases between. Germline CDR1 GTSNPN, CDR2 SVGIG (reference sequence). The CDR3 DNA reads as TGTGCCTGTTCGGGAGAGGGCTACAATGAGCAGTTCTTC. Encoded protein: CACSGEGYNEQFF. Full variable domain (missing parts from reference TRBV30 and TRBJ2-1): SQTIHQWPATLVQPVGSPLSLECTVEGTSNPNLYWYRQAAGRGLQLLFYSVGIGQISSEVPQNLSASRPQDRQFILSSKKLLLSDSGFYLCACSGEGYNEQFFGPGTRLTVL.

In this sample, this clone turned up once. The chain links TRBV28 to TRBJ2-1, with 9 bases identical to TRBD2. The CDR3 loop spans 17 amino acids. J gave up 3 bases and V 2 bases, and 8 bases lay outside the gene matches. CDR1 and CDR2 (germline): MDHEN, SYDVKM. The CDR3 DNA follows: TGTGCCAGCAGTTTAGAGGCGGGAGGGCCCAACTACAATGAGCAGTTCTTC. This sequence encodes CASSLEAGGPNYNEQFF.

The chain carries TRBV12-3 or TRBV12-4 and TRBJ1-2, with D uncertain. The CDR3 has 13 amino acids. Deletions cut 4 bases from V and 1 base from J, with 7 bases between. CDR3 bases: TGTGCCAGCAGTTCTAGAGATAACTATGGCTACACCTTC. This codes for CASSSRDNYGYTF.

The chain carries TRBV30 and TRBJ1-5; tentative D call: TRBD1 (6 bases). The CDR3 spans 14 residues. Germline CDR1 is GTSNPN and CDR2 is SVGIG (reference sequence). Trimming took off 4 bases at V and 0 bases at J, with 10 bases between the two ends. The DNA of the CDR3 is TGTGCCTGGAAGGGGGACACTAGCAATCAGCCCCAGCATTTT. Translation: CAWKGDTSNQPQHF.

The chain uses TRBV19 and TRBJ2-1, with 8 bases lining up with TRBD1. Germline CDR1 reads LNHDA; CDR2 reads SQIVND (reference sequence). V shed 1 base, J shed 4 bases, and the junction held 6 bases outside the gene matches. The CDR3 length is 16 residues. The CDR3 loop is CASSIGRQGAYNEQFF. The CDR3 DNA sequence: TGTGCCAGTAGTATAGGCAGGCAGGGGGCATACAATGAGCAGTTCTTC.

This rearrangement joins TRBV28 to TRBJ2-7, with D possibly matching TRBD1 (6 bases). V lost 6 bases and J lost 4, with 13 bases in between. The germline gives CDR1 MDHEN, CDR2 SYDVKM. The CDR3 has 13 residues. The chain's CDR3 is CASSPTDRYEQYF. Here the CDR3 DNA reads TGTGCCAGCAGCCCTACTGACAGGTACGAGCAGTACTTC. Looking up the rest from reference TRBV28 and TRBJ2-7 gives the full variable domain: DVKVTQSSRYLVKRTGEKVFLECVQDMDHENMFWYRQDPGLGLRLIYFSYDVKMKEKGDIPEGYSVSREKKERFSLILESASTNQTSMYLCASSPTDRYEQYFGPGTRLTVT.

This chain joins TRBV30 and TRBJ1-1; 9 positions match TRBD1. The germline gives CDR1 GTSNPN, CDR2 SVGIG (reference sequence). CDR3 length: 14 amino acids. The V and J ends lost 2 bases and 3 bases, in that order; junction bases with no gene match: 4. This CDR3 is CAWSPGTGHTEAFF. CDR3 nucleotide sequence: TGTGCCTGGAGTCCCGGGACAGGGCACACTGAAGCTTTCTTT.

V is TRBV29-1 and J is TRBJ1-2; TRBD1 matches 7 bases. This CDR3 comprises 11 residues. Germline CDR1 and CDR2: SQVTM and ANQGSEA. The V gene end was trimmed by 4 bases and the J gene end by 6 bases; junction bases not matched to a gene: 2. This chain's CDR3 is CSVVTGDGYTF. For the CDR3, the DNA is TGCAGCGTTGTTACAGGGGATGGCTACACCTTC.

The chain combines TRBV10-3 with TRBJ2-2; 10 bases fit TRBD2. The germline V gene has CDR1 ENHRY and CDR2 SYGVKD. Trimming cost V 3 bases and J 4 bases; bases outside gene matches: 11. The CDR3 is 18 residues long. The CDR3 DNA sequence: TGTGCCATCAGTGATTTCGCTAGCGGGAGACGGAGCACCGGGGAGCTGTTTTTT. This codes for CAISDFASGRRSTGELFF.

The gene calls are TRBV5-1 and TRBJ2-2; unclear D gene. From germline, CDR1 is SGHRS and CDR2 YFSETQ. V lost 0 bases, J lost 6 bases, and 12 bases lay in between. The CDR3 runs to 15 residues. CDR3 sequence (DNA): TGCGCCAGCAGCTTGGTGGGCCGCCCTCCCGGGGAGCTGTTTTTT. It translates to CASSLVGRPPGELFF.

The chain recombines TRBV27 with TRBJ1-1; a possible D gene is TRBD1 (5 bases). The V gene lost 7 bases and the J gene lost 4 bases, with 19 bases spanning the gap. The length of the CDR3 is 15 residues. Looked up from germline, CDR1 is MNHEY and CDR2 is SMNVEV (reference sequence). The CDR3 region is CASKIPGRGSTEAFF. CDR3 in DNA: TGTGCCAGCAAGATACCGGGACGGGGGAGCACTGAAGCTTTCTTT.

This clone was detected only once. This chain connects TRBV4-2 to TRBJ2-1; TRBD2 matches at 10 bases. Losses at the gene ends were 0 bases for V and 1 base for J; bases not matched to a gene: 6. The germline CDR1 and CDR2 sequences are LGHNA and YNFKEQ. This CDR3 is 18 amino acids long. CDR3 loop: CASSQDPSGSGSYNEQFF. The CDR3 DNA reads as TGTGCCAGCAGCCAAGATCCTAGCGGGAGCGGGTCCTACAATGAGCAGTTCTTC.

CDR3 sequence: CASSLRGMNTEAFF. The DNA for the CDR3 is TGTGCCAGCAGCCTTCGGGGGATGAACACTGAAGCTTTCTTT. The chain has TRBV14 and TRBJ1-1; TRBD1 is a possible D gene (5 bases). Trimming took off 4 bases at V and 0 bases at J, with 9 bases between the two ends. Germline V gene sequence: CDR1 SGHDN, CDR2 FVKESK. The length of the CDR3 is 14 residues.

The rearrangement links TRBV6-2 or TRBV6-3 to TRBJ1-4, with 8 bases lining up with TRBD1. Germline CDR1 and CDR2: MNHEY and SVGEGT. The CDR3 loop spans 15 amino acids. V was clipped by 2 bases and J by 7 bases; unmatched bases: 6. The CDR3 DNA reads TGTGCCAGCAGTTACCCAACAGGGGGAGGTGAAAAACTGTTTTTT. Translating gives CASSYPTGGGEKLFF.

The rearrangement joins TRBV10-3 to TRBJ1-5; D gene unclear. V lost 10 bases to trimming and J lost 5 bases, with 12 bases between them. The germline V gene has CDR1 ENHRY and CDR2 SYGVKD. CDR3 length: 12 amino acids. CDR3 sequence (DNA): TGTGCCACCTCGTCCCGGGATCAGCCCCAGCATTTT. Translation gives CATSSRDQPQHF.

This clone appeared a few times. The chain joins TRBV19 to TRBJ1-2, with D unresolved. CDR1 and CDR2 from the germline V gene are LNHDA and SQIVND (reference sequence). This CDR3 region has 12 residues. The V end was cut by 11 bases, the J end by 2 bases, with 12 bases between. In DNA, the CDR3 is TGTGCCCTTGGAAGCGAAAACTATGGCTACACCTTC. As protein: CALGSENYGYTF.

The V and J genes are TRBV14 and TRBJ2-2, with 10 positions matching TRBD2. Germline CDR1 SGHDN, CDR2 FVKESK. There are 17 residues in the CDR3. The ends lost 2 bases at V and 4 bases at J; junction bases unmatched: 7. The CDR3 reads CASSQYRLAGFTGELFF. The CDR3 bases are TGTGCCAGCAGCCAATACCGACTAGCGGGTTTCACCGGGGAGCTGTTTTTT.

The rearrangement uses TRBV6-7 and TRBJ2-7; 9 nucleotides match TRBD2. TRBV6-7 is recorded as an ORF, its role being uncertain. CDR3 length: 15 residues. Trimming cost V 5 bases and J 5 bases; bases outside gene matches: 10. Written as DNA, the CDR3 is TGTGCCAGCAGTGTTATAGCGGGAGTAACCGACGAGCAGTACGTC. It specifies CASSVIAGVTDEQYV.

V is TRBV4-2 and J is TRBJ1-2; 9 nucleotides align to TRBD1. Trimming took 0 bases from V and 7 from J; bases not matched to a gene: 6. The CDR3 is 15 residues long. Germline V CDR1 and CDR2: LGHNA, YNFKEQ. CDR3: CASSQDGQGMGGYTF. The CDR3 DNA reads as TGTGCCAGCAGCCAAGATGGACAGGGGATGGGTGGCTACACCTTC.

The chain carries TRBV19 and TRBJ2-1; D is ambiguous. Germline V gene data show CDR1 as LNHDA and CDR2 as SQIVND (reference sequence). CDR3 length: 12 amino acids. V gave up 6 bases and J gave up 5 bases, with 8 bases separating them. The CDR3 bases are TGTGCCAGTAGAAAGGAGCACAATGAGCAGTTCTTC. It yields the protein CASRKEHNEQFF. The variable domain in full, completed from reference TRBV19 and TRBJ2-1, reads DGGITQSPKYLFRKEGQNVTLSCEQNLNHDAMYWYRQDPGQGLRLIYYSQIVNDFQKGDIAEGYSVSREKKESFPLTVTSAQKNPTAFYLCASRKEHNEQFFGPGTRLTVL.

CDR3 amino acids: CASSRRDSSNYGYTF. CDR3 nucleotide sequence: TGTGCCAGCAGCCGCCGGGACAGTTCCAACTATGGCTACACCTTC. The rearrangement joins TRBV3-1 (or the pseudogene TRBV3-2) to TRBJ1-2, with 7 nucleotides matching TRBD1. The CDR3 totals 15 residues. CDR1 LGHDT and CDR2 YNNKEL come from the germline V gene (reference sequence). V lost 4 bases and J lost 2; bases outside the gene matches: 7.

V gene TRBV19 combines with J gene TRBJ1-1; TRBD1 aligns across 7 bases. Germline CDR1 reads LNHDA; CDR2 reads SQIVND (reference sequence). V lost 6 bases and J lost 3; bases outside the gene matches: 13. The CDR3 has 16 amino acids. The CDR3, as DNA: TGTGCCAGTAGGTTAAGGGAGGACAGGAGGGACACTGAAGCTTTCTTT. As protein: CASRLREDRRDTEAFF.

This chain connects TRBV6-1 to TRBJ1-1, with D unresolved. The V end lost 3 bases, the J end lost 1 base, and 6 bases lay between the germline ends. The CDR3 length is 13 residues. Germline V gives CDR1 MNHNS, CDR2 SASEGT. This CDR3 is CASSERKNTEAFF. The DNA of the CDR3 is TGTGCCAGCAGTGAGCGGAAGAACACTGAAGCTTTCTTT.